This paragraph reports one TCR beta chain. Its matching antigen is unknown. A second about 7 to 12 cycle PCR used barcoded and J-beta primers. Using its own MiXCR run on the 5' RACE reads, TCRdb lists one record per CDR3 protein. The table shows 1,500,000 or so distinct CDR3 sequences, with 59% occurring only once. The sample comes from a study of blood T cells in healthy people across ages. General observations from the study: Investigators treated diversity estimates from one million T cells as underestimates. A roughly linear age-dependent decrease characterized TCR beta diversity per million T cells.

Isolating PBMCs gave at least 6 million of these cells per sample. This receptor was identified in a man between 18 and 35 years old in good health. Sample: blood.

The CDR3 nucleotides are TGTGCCAGCAGTGATTCATGGGGCCAAAACAATGAGCAGTTCTTC. Its protein product is CASSDSWGQNNEQFF. The chain employs TRBV25-1 and TRBJ2-1; maybe TRBD1 (5 bases). V was trimmed by 3 bases and J by 5 bases, leaving 14 bases between them. This CDR3 spans 15 amino acids. From germline, CDR1 is MGHDK and CDR2 SYGVNS.